This note documents a single T cell receptor beta chain sequence. The antigen is undetermined. Each CDR3 protein gets one entry after TCRdb re-called the 5' RACE reads with MiXCR. Among 400,000 to 500,000 distinct CDR3 sequences listed, around 15% were seen once. These data are taken from a study of identical twins. Study results and caveats: Among monozygotic twins, out-of-frame TCR alpha sharing exceeded what models predicted. Beta clonotypes that were abundant in cord blood contained fewer insertions, a pattern absent from memory repertoires. Among beta out-of-frame sequences, excess sharing between twins appeared weaker.

The CDR3 has 13 residues. Trimming stripped 6 bases from V and 2 bases from J, with 11 bases between. From germline, CDR1 is SGHTA and CDR2 FQGNSA. This same sample was also part of a study on yellow fever vaccine responses in identical twins. That investigation notes: A vaccine T cell response that seemed partly convergent and partly personalized was reported in twins.

This chain links TRBV7-2 with TRBJ2-7, with D unresolved. The sample was CD4+ T cells sorted from blood. The source of this sequence is a young woman in good health. In DNA, the CDR3 is TGTGCCAGCAGTTTCGACCCACCCTACGAGCAGTACTTC. It translates to CASSFDPPYEQYF.